This T cell receptor (beta chain) stems from a study of shared clonotypes between healthy human individuals. Comments on this clone: The antigen is undetermined.

V shed 1 base and J shed 0 bases, with 13 bases lying between them. Looked up from germline, CDR1 is GTSNPN and CDR2 is SVGIG (reference sequence). The CDR3 is 16 residues long. Study results and limitations: Some naive CD4 clonotypes, around 4.7%, turned up in common across a handful of donors.

It was CD45RO-negative cells, positively selected for CCR7, that made up naive CD8 cells, with terminally differentiated effector memory CD45RA+ cells excluded. Caucasian adults living in Nashville, Tennessee, provided all samples. The protocol was immunoSEQ multiplex PCR, while the TCRdb copy is restricted to in-frame clones and leaves out a portion. The sample has over 2 million clones; over 85% are singletons. J is TRBJ2-4 and V is TRBV30; a weak D match, TRBD2 (6 bases). Input material: naive CD8+ T cells sorted from blood. The clonotype originates from a man in his late teens or twenties in good health. The DNA of the CDR3 is TGTGCCTGGAGTGACCCGAGGGAGGTAGCCAAAAACATTCAGTACTTC. Its translation is CAWSDPREVAKNIQYF.